A single sample is the source of the 7 T cell receptor beta chains below, sequenced in a study of blood T cell repertoires in COVID-19. Libraries were prepared by immunoSEQ multiplex PCR; TCRdb keeps only in-frame clonotypes and omits some of them. The sample contains about 150,000 clones, more than 85% of which appear only once. The source material was peripheral blood. The source is a woman in her seventies with acute or convalescent COVID-19.

This clone has just one count. V gene TRBV6-5 combines with J gene TRBJ1-6, with 7 bases matching TRBD1. The length of the CDR3 is 14 residues. Germline V gene lookup returns CDR1 MNHEY and CDR2 SVGAGI. Unmatched junction bases numbered 4, after V lost 1 base and J lost 10 bases. The CDR3 nucleotides read TGTGCCAGCAGTTACTTGGCAGGGGGGTCACCCCTCCACTTT. This translates into CASSYLAGGSPLHF.

This chain uses TRBV15 with TRBJ2-5; 8 positions agree with TRBD2. Germline CDR1 reads LNHNV; CDR2 reads YYDKDF (reference sequence). The ends lost 5 bases at V and 5 bases at J; junction bases unmatched: 4. The CDR3 sequence is 13 residues long. CDR3 in amino acids: CATSSGGRETQYF. The CDR3 bases are TGTGCCACCAGCTCGGGGGGGAGGGAGACCCAGTACTTC.

The J gene is TRBJ1-1, the V gene TRBV5-1, with D tentatively TRBD1 (5 bases). Trimming left V 1 base short and J 4 bases short, with 11 bases between. Germline V gene lookup returns CDR1 SGHRS and CDR2 YFSETQ. This CDR3 contains 14 residues. The CDR3 loop reads CASSLRDQGTEAFF. CDR3 nucleotides: TGCGCCAGCAGCTTGCGTGATCAGGGCACTGAAGCTTTCTTT.

V gene TRBV19 combines with J gene TRBJ2-2; tentatively, D is TRBD1 (6 bases). Germline CDR1 and CDR2: LNHDA and SQIVND (reference sequence). Trimming took off 7 bases at V and 5 bases at J, with 14 bases between the two ends. The CDR3 loop spans 14 amino acids. CDR3: CASKFWGQTGELFF. Here the CDR3 DNA reads TGTGCCAGTAAATTTTGGGGGCAAACCGGGGAGCTGTTTTTT.

The rearrangement joins TRBV10-3 to TRBJ1-5; TRBD1 agrees at 10 bases. V lost 6 bases to trimming and J lost 1 base; unmatched junction nucleotides: 6. The CDR3 extends over 16 amino acids. Germline V gene lookup returns CDR1 ENHRY and CDR2 SYGVKD. CDR3 DNA sequence: TGTGCCATCAGGGAGACAGGGGGCGCGAGCAATCAGCCCCAGCATTTT. Translated, it gives CAIRETGGASNQPQHF.

The chain uses TRBV5-1 and TRBJ2-2; TRBD1 matches at 11 bases. Germline assignment: CDR1 SGHRS and CDR2 YFSETQ. V lost 4 bases, J lost 1 base, and 9 bases stayed unmatched. The CDR3 contains 18 residues. CDR3 bases: TGCGCCAGCAGCAATGGACAGGGGGCGAACCTGAACACCGGGGAGCTGTTTTTT. This sequence encodes CASSNGQGANLNTGELFF.

The V gene is TRBV30, the J gene TRBJ1-5, with D perhaps TRBD1 (5 bases). The CDR3 extends over 16 amino acids. V was cut by 2 bases and J by 2 bases, with 16 bases left in between. The germline V gene encodes CDR1 GTSNPN and CDR2 SVGIG (reference sequence). CDR3 residues: CAWSWGLSDGNQPQHF. DNA of the CDR3: TGTGCCTGGAGTTGGGGACTCTCCGACGGCAATCAGCCCCAGCATTTT.